These 3 T cell receptor beta chains were all obtained from the same sample, sequenced in a study of identifying expanded T cells in peripheral blood (dated by TCRdb to the late 2010s). The library was built by means of the immunoSEQ multiplex PCR assay. Entries here come from immuneACCESS through TCRdb and include only in-frame sequences with V and J called. Some clones fail to appear in such tables; in the studies checked, an unresolved V gene covers under half of the shortfall, and the cause of the remainder is unknown. This sample comprises 55,000 to 75,000 clones, approximately 89% of them detected only once. The biggest ten clones account for roughly 4.8% of the sample. The source material was blood. These receptors all come from a person aged 18 to 75 in good health.

As regards this clone: Other DNA sequences of this sample code for an identical CDR3. This chain links TRBV5-1 with TRBJ1-2, with no clear D. Germline CDR1 and CDR2: SGHRS and YFSETQ. The CDR3 has 13 residues. Trimming took off 0 bases at V and 2 bases at J, with 5 bases between the two ends. The CDR3: CASSLGQNYGYTF. CDR3 nucleotide sequence: TGCGCCAGCAGCTTGGGGCAGAACTATGGCTACACCTTC.

In its sample, this clone was seen once. The chain employs TRBV14 and TRBJ2-3, with D perhaps TRBD1 or TRBD2 (5 bases each). CDR3 length: 17 amino acids. V shed 0 bases and J shed 0 bases, with 13 bases lying between them. CDR1 SGHDN and CDR2 FVKESK come from the germline V gene. The CDR3 loop reads CASSQDVGTSSTDTQYF. The CDR3 region has the DNA TGTGCCAGCAGCCAAGATGTGGGGACCTCTAGCACAGATACGCAGTATTTT.

There are a few counts of this clone. The chain employs TRBV19 and TRBJ1-1, with TRBD1 as a possible D gene (5 bases). V was shortened by 8 bases and J by 4 bases, with 11 bases between the two germline ends. CDR3 size: 12 residues. Looked up from germline, CDR1 is LNHDA and CDR2 is SQIVND (reference sequence). The CDR3 spells CASCPGGTEAFF. CDR3 sequence (DNA): TGTGCCAGTTGTCCCGGGGGCACTGAAGCTTTCTTT. The full variable domain, completed using reference TRBV19 and TRBJ1-1, is DGGITQSPKYLFRKEGQNVTLSCEQNLNHDAMYWYRQDPGQGLRLIYYSQIVNDFQKGDIAEGYSVSREKKESFPLTVTSAQKNPTAFYLCASCPGGTEAFFGQGTRLTVV.